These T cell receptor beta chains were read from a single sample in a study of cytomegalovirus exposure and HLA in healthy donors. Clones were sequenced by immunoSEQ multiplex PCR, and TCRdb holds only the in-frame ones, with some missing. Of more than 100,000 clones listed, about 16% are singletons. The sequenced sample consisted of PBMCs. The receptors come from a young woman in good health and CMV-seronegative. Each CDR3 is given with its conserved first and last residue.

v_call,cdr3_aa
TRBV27,CASRETYRRGETQYF
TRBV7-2,CASSSGSGHLYGYTF
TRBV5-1,CASSYPSGRTDTQYF
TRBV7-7,CASSRDRADTQYF
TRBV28,CASSFLGSGNTIYF
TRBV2,CASRASGGGTDTQYF
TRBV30,CAWLPGEQVIGKLFF
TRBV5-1,CASSSPGQGTAFF
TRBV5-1,CASSEQGSSGANVLTF
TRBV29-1,CRLAGRGGLADYEQYF
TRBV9,CASSSSGRADTQYF
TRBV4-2,CASSPDRVAEKLFF
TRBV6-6,CASTLGDSEKLFF
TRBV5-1,CASSVTGRVWDTEAFF
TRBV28,CASSLVGQGGYEQYF
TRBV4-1,CASSQDVKAVSYNSPLHF
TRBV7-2,CASSFGGITEAFF
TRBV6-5,CASSLGGGGQPQHF
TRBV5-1,CASSWRWGENTEAFF
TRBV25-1,CASSPGAGVETQYF
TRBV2,CASSEMGLTAETQYF
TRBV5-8,CASTGTAYNSPLHF
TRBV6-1,CASSKDGSGANFLTF
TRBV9,CASSGLGQGEREQYF
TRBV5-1,CASSGGLAGATDTGELFF
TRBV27,CASKSGYSNQPQHF
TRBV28,CASSLSRGRLGGYTF
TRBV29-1,CSVEGSDYEQYF
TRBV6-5,CASSYDRVDQPQHF
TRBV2,CASSENYEQYF
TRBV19,CASRLTGGEETQYF
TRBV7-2,CASTQFGKGASNQPQHF
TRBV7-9,CASSLAPTDSLLYGYTF
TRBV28,CASSLGPSLAGGPPSTDTQYF
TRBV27,CASSFHQDNTEAFF
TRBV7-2,CASSPSLATNEKLFF
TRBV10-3,CATRGENTEAFF
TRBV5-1,CASSSDRRTGPEQYF
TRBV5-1,CASSPKGRGYEQYF
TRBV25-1,CASGLAGNNEQFF
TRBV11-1,CASSPGLAGKNEQFF
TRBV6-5,CASSSPGQGNEQYF
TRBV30,CAWSPGSRTQYF
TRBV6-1,CASRGSSGNTIYF
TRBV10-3,CAISESRTGLSYEQYF
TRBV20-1,CTATPGTEAFF
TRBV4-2,CASSAPGLAFETQYF
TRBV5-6,CASSFGTGDGNTIYF
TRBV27,CASSGNRGLNTEAFF
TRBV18,CASSQSQGAATF
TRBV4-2,CASSPKHTGQPTNEKLFF
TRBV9,CASSVGGTPLGNEQYF
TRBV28,CASSNSFGRGKNTEAFF